This TCR beta chain was profiled in a study of cytomegalovirus exposure and HLA in healthy donors. The V gene's germline CDR1 is SGHDN and CDR2 FVKESK. Trimming shortened V by 2 bases and J by 1 base, and 5 bases separated the two germline ends. CDR3 length equals 13 residues. The table came from immunoSEQ multiplex PCR; TCRdb's copy has only in-frame clones and leaves some out. The data show over 200,000 clones, with 80% to 85% seen just once and around 15% held by the top ten. Separate from the roughly 700-subject first cohort was the approximately 120-subject validation cohort, to which the donors belonged. With regard to this clone: Its antigen is unknown.

Study-wide findings and caveats: Most observed TCR sequences were rare, whereas some public TCRs were detected in many donors. Accounts indicate the classifier identified cytomegalovirus status with strong specificity and sensitivity.

The chain is built from TRBV14 and TRBJ1-2, with D unresolved. The sequenced sample consisted of PBMCs. The clonotype comes from a woman in her 30s in good health and CMV-seropositive. The CDR3 nucleotides are TGTGCCAGCAGCCAAACGAGTAACTATGGCTACACCTTC. Translated: CASSQTSNYGYTF.